Sequencing of this T cell receptor beta chain was carried out in a study of Graves' ophthalmopathy and Graves' hyperthyroidism. Germline V lookup: CDR1 SEHNR, CDR2 FQNEAQ (reference sequence). The CDR3 covers 14 residues. The V end was cut by 11 bases, the J end by 7 bases, with 20 bases between. Amplifying from RNA transcripts, the study obtained TCR beta CDR3 regions. A first-round RT-PCR used HTBI primers, followed by a second-round multiplex PCR. TCRdb passed the multiplex PCR reads through MiXCR, listing each CDR3 protein once. The table has around 1,000,000 distinct CDR3 sequences, 36% seen once. Each hyperthyroidism patient was newly diagnosed, with under 2 months' duration, and aged 18 to 65.

The sequencing input was peripheral blood or thyroid tissue (not recorded which). The chain has TRBV7-9 and TRBJ1-4; possible D gene TRBD1, 5 bases. The clonotype was recovered from an adult man with Graves' hyperthyroidism. The CDR3 DNA follows: TGTGCCGGCTGGGGCAGCGAGATGAGTGAAAAACTGTTTTTT. Translation gives CAGWGSEMSEKLFF.